What follows is one T cell receptor (beta chain) and its context. Its target is not known. Before the COVID-19 pandemic, during about 2010-2018, CD4+ T cells were taken from unexposed donors. Naive and memory CD4+ T cells came from enriched cryopreserved PBMCs. The sample originates from a study of CD4 T cells in relation to SARS-CoV-2 and coronaviruses. Regarding the study as a whole: According to naive versus memory sequencing, detected responses are memory recall, not newly primed. No donor gave both pre-pandemic and post-infection samples. The cross-reactivity analysis covered only spike protein, not other viral proteins.

Sequencing was performed with immunoSEQ multiplex PCR; in TCRdb, only in-frame clones are kept and a portion is missing. This table holds approximately 64,000 clones, roughly 93% found once. Germline V CDR1 and CDR2: SGHRS, YFSETQ. With V trimmed by 6 bases and J by 12 bases, 13 bases remained unmatched. The CDR3 runs to 15 residues. The receptor comes from a human donor in good health. The chain is built from TRBV5-1 and TRBJ2-1; 12 bases agree with TRBD2. The sequenced sample was naive CD4+ T cells from PBMCs. Subset here: naive CD4+ T cells isolated by negative enrichment. CDR3 nucleotides: TGCGCCAGCAAACCGCTAGCGGGAGGGCCCTTGTTGCAGTTCTTC. As protein: CASKPLAGGPLLQFF.